This T cell receptor beta chain derives from a study of control samples from healthy donors and cancer patients. Germline loops: CDR1 SGHRS, CDR2 YFSETQ. The CDR3 is 16 residues long. V lost 4 bases to trimming and J lost 7 bases, with 20 bases between them. Generated by immunoSEQ multiplex PCR, the TCRdb table keeps only in-frame clones and is missing some. The sample includes about 120,000 clones, more than 80% seen only once; the top ten take 0.95% to 1.3%. Sequencing used PBMCs. The chain combines TRBV5-1 with TRBJ2-2; either TRBD1 or TRBD2 may fit D (5 bases each). The TCR sequence derives from a woman between 50 and 59 years old with colorectal cancer. The CDR3 region has the DNA TGCGCCAGCAGCCAAGAGGGGACCCCTTGGGGCGGGGAGCTGTTTTTT. Protein sequence: CASSQEGTPWGGELFF.